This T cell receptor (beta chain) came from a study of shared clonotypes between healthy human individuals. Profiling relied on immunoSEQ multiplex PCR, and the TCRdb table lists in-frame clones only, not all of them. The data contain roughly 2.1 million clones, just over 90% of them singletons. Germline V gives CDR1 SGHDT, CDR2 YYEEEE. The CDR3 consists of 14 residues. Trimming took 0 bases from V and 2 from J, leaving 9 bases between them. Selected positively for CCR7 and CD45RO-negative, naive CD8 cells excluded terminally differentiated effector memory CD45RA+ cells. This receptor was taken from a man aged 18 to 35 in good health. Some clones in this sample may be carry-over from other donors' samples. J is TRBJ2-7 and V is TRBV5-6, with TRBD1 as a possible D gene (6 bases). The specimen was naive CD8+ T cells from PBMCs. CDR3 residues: CASSLVQGTYEQYF. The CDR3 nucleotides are TGTGCCAGCAGCTTGGTGCAGGGGACCTACGAGCAGTACTTC. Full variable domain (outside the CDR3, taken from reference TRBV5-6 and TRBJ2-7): DAGVTQSPTHLIKTRGQQVTLRCSPKSGHDTVSWYQQALGQGPQFIFQYYEEEERQRGNFPDRFSGHQFPNYSSELNVNALLLGDSALYLCASSLVQGTYEQYFGPGTRLTVT.